This passage covers 2 T cell receptor beta chains from one sample sequenced in a study of molecular identifiers for immune sequencing clone quantification. TCRdb fed the PCR reads into MiXCR, producing one record per CDR3 protein. Among 460,000 or so distinct CDR3 sequences listed, 20% to 25% were seen once. Sequenced sample: naive CD8+ T cells from blood, with Jurkat cell RNA spiked in. Subset: FACS-sorted CD8+CD4-CCR7+CD45RA+ naive T cells. The receptors were gathered from a human donor in good health. Some libraries in this study had Jurkat cell RNA spiked in.

The rearrangement joins TRBV7-6 to TRBJ2-3; 11 bases match TRBD2. CDR1 SGHVS and CDR2 FNYEAQ come from the germline V gene. This CDR3 comprises 18 residues. J gave up 3 bases and V 5 bases, and 13 bases lay outside the gene matches. The CDR3 region is CASSATILRLAGTDTQYF. The DNA for the CDR3 is TGTGCCAGCAGCGCGACAATACTGAGACTAGCGGGAACAGATACGCAGTATTTT.

This clonotype was observed many times. The chain combines TRBV5-1 with TRBJ1-5, with D tentatively TRBD1 (6 bases). Germline V gives CDR1 SGHRS, CDR2 YFSETQ. This CDR3 spans 14 amino acids. The V gene lost 1 base and the J gene lost 5 bases, with 10 bases spanning the gap. The CDR3 DNA reads as TGCGCCAGCAGCTTGTGGGGGGCTGATCAGCCCCAGCATTTT. Amino acids: CASSLWGADQPQHF.